Below, 15 T cell receptor beta chains from the same sample are listed, as sequenced in a study of control samples from healthy donors and cancer patients. The data were produced by immunoSEQ multiplex PCR, yet TCRdb's version contains in-frame clones alone and is incomplete. The data contain 20,000 to 30,000 clones, just over 90% of them singletons. Sequenced material: PBMCs. The receptors derive from a man in his fifties or sixties with lung cancer.

The V gene is TRBV19, the J gene TRBJ1-5; D is undetermined. Deletions cut 3 bases from V and 4 bases from J, with 7 bases between. This CDR3 is 13 amino acids long. The germline gives CDR1 LNHDA, CDR2 SQIVND (reference sequence). CDR3 sequence reads: CASSIEWNQPQHF. For the CDR3, the DNA is TGTGCCAGTAGTATTGAGTGGAATCAGCCCCAGCATTTT.

V is TRBV14 and J is TRBJ1-5, with 7 bases that match TRBD1. With V trimmed by 0 bases and J by 0 bases, 11 bases remained unmatched. The germline CDR1 and CDR2 sequences are SGHDN and FVKESK. The CDR3 covers 19 residues. The CDR3 loop reads CASSQERQGGPYSNQPQHF. The CDR3 DNA reads as TGTGCCAGCAGCCAAGAGAGGCAGGGGGGCCCTTATAGCAATCAGCCCCAGCATTTT.

The rearrangement joins TRBV5-1 to TRBJ2-5; D remains ambiguous. The length of the CDR3 is 13 residues. CDR1 is SGHRS and CDR2 is YFSETQ in the germline V gene. Trimming removed 3 bases at V and 0 bases at J, with 6 bases between. CDR3 coding DNA: TGCGCCAGCAGCTGGAACTACCAAGAGACCCAGTACTTC. Translation gives CASSWNYQETQYF.

This clone was picked up one time. This chain joins TRBV5-5 and TRBJ1-2; 7 bases line up with TRBD1. V was clipped by 1 base and J by 6 bases; unmatched bases: 9. There are 15 residues in the CDR3. Germline CDR1 and CDR2: SGHKS and YYEKEE (reference sequence). The CDR3 is CASSLYLGTANGYTF. As DNA, the CDR3 is TGTGCCAGCAGCTTGTACCTCGGGACAGCAAATGGCTACACCTTC. Based on the CDR3 plus reference TRBV5-5 and TRBJ1-2, the full variable domain is DAGVTQSPTHLIKTRGQQVTLRCSPISGHKSVSWYQQVLGQGPQFIFQYYEKEERGRGNFPDRFSARQFPNYSSELNVNALLLGDSALYLCASSLYLGTANGYTFGSGTRLTVV.

V usage is TRBV3-1 (or the pseudogene TRBV3-2) and J usage is TRBJ2-1, with 12 bases that match TRBD2. This CDR3 region has 14 residues. Germline assignment: CDR1 LGHDT and CDR2 YNNKEL (reference sequence). Trimming at V came to 6 bases and at J to 9 bases, leaving 6 bases not matched to a gene. CDR3 residues: CASRVTSGGSEQFF. In DNA form, the CDR3 reads TGTGCCAGCAGGGTTACTAGCGGGGGGAGTGAGCAGTTCTTC.

This chain joins TRBV5-4 and TRBJ2-3; TRBD2 might be the D (6 bases). CDR1 is SGHNT and CDR2 is YYREEE in the germline V gene (reference sequence). The length of the CDR3 is 15 residues. V shed 4 bases and J shed 0 bases, with 12 bases lying between them. The CDR3 loop reads CASSKAGTSTDTQYF. As DNA, the CDR3 is TGTGCCAGCAGCAAAGCCGGGACTAGCACAGATACGCAGTATTTT.

The CDR3 DNA is TGTGCCAGCAGTCTTTCAGGGTTTTCTGAAGCTTTCTTT. It yields the protein CASSLSGFSEAFF. This chain links TRBV27 with TRBJ1-1; possibly TRBD1 for D (5 bases). V lost 5 bases and J lost 6, with 13 bases in between. Germline V gene data show CDR1 as MNHEY and CDR2 as SMNVEV (reference sequence). The CDR3 consists of 13 residues.

V and J are TRBV29-1 and TRBJ2-7; a possible D gene is TRBD2 (6 bases). The J call could be wrong; TRBJ2-1 is a better fit for the DNA end. Germline-derived CDR1 and CDR2 are SQVTM and ANQGSEA. The CDR3 length is 12 residues. The CDR3: CSTPEGRNEQFF. CDR3 bases: TGCAGTACCCCGGAAGGGAGGAATGAGCAGTTCTTC.

This clone was seen just once. The rearrangement links TRBV2 to TRBJ2-3, with 8 bases identical to TRBD1. The CDR3 is made up of 15 amino acids. CDR1 SNHLY and CDR2 FYNNEI come from the germline V gene. The ends lost 2 bases at V and 7 bases at J; junction bases unmatched: 8. CDR3 amino acids: CASSETGQGPNTQYF. The CDR3 nucleotides are TGTGCCAGCAGTGAAACCGGACAGGGTCCCAATACGCAGTATTTT.

The chain is built from TRBV9 and TRBJ1-2; D is ambiguous. Deletions cut 3 bases from V and 6 bases from J, with 9 bases between. The CDR3 is 12 residues long. Looked up from germline, CDR1 is SGDLS and CDR2 is YYNGEE. CDR3 sequence reads: CASSDPYHGYTF. CDR3 DNA sequence: TGTGCCAGCAGCGATCCCTACCATGGCTACACCTTC.

V and J are TRBV4-3 and TRBJ1-5, with a weak D call TRBD1 (5 bases). This CDR3 comprises 14 residues. V was trimmed by 1 base and J by 7 bases, leaving 11 bases between them. Germline lookup yields CDR1 LGHNA and CDR2 YSLEER. CDR3 nucleotide sequence: TGCGCCAGCAGCCAAGTCCCCGGGGCCCAGCCCCAGCATTTT. As protein: CASSQVPGAQPQHF.

The chain employs TRBV5-4 and TRBJ2-1, with unresolved D. The CDR3 consists of 15 residues. V was clipped by 6 bases and J by 5 bases, with 18 bases between them. CDR1 is SGHNT, CDR2 YYREEE, per germline (reference sequence). CDR3 sequence reads: CASTARLERNNEQFF. The CDR3 DNA reads as TGTGCCAGCACCGCTCGGTTGGAAAGAAACAATGAGCAGTTCTTC.

V is TRBV20-1 and J is TRBJ1-1; D unclear. CDR3 length equals 19 residues. Trimming took off 3 bases at V and 6 bases at J, with 32 bases between the two ends. In germline, CDR1 is DFQATT, CDR2 SNEGSKA (reference sequence). CDR3 nucleotides: TGCAGTGCTAGTAGGTCCACGTGGTCTCACCCTGAATCCGTCCCTGAAGCTTTCTTT. Amino acid sequence: CSASRSTWSHPESVPEAFF.

This chain uses TRBV19 with TRBJ1-5; D perhaps matches TRBD1 (5 bases). Germline CDR1 LNHDA, CDR2 SQIVND (reference sequence). V was clipped by 3 bases and J by 0 bases, with 18 bases between them. This CDR3 comprises 18 residues. CDR3 nucleotides: TGTGCCAGTAGTATCCACGGACGGGGGAGCTATAGCAATCAGCCCCAGCATTTT. Amino acid sequence: CASSIHGRGSYSNQPQHF.

The CDR3 nucleotides read TGTGCCAGTAGTATCCTGGGTAGCTCCTACAATGAGCAGTTCTTC. The encoded protein is CASSILGSSYNEQFF. The chain links TRBV19 to TRBJ2-1; no reliable D call. CDR3 length: 15 amino acids. V lost 3 bases, J lost 0 bases, and 9 bases lay in between. Looked up from germline, CDR1 is LNHDA and CDR2 is SQIVND (reference sequence).